A selection of T cell receptor beta chains follows, all from one sample in a study of control samples from healthy donors and cancer patients. The repertoire was sequenced with immunoSEQ multiplex PCR; TCRdb's copy has only in-frame clones and lacks some. The data contain some 140,000 clones, around nine tenths of them singletons. Input material: PBMCs. Receptor source: a man aged 50-59 years with head and neck cancer. Both conserved end residues are part of each CDR3. Clone size is given for some rows only: seen once, a few or many times, or a class if the clone is expanded.

v_call,j_call,clone_size,cdr3_aa
TRBV5-1,TRBJ2-1,.,CASSLAPNNEQFF
TRBV6-5,TRBJ2-7,.,CASSYGGRSEQYF
TRBV6-6,TRBJ1-1,.,CASSQTDRGLLQITEAFF
TRBV10-3,TRBJ2-3,once,CATLLAGGPGDTQYF
TRBV18,TRBJ2-7,.,CASSPLTQGSSSYEQYF
TRBV3-1/TRBV3-2,TRBJ2-1,.,CASSRAGELASGQFF
TRBV20-1,TRBJ1-2,.,CSASSGPGYTF
TRBV11-2,TRBJ2-1,.,CASSATGSGFSNEQFF
TRBV7-9,TRBJ1-3,.,CASSFRTGDTIYF
TRBV5-1,TRBJ2-3,.,CASSFDGGSTDTQYF
TRBV7-2,TRBJ2-5,.,CASSQRQGSHF
TRBV19,TRBJ2-7,.,CASSLTGYEQYF
TRBV18,TRBJ2-5,.,CASSAGIVQETQYF
TRBV10-1,TRBJ1-1,.,CASSAQGYTEAFF
TRBV28,TRBJ2-2,.,CASSLSLAGGNTGELFF
TRBV2,TRBJ1-6,.,CASSERQAAAPLHF
TRBV5-6,TRBJ2-5,.,CASSPGAGQETQYF
TRBV4-1,TRBJ2-1,.,CASSQDIADAYNEQFF
TRBV2,TRBJ2-7,.,CASTVFSYEQYF
TRBV28,TRBJ1-3,.,CASTIDSNSGNTIYF
TRBV6-5,TRBJ2-7,once,CASSYGNEAGYEQYF
TRBV6-5,TRBJ1-2,.,CASTRLEGAGGYTF
TRBV28,TRBJ1-2,.,CASSLNYGEGYTF
TRBV7-7,TRBJ2-5,.,CASSRTSGGAGETQYF
TRBV20-1,TRBJ2-1,few,CSASEATGGNEQFF
TRBV7-7,TRBJ2-1,once,CASSPGSGVGYNEQFF
TRBV21-1,TRBJ1-3,.,CASSKDQDRVLAGNTIYF
TRBV11-2,TRBJ2-7,.,CASSKDRDGNHEQYF
TRBV24-1,TRBJ2-3,.,CATGGQGVSSGRARTDTQYF
TRBV4-2,TRBJ2-3,.,CASSRGNYSGRADDTQYF
TRBV2,TRBJ2-7,.,CASIPSGGYEQYF
TRBV20-1,TRBJ2-1,.,CSASIDNEQFF
TRBV3-1/TRBV3-2,TRBJ1-1,once,CASRKENTEAFF
TRBV6-5,TRBJ1-2,.,CASRGGQGYGYTF